This T cell receptor (beta chain) was sequenced in a study of neurological immune-mediated disorders. Study findings and constraints: None of the CDR3 amino acid sequences of expanded clones recurred across subjects, suggesting private repertoires in all groups. When the repertoires were grouped phylogenetically, those of 18 of the 34 multiple sclerosis patients came together in a single cluster of related CDR3 sequences, which points to a possible repertoire-level signature. HTLV-1-associated myelopathy had the most TCR clonal expansion, whereas multiple sclerosis had the least (lower than in healthy controls).

Many counts were recorded for this clonotype. The antigen is not known. Every sequencing run gave over 190 million TCR-beta sequences, taken from 15-18 subjects. TCRdb reprocessed the 5' RACE reads with MiXCR, giving one entry per CDR3 protein. The table includes 70,000 or so distinct CDR3 sequences, roughly 3.1% detected once. The receptor comes from a woman aged 45-60 years with multiple sclerosis. What was sequenced was PBMCs.

CDR3 sequence (DNA): TGCGCCAGCAGCCCAAACTCGGCGGACTATGGCTACACCTTC. Protein product: CASSPNSADYGYTF. The V call is TRBV5-1, the J call TRBJ1-2; D is ambiguous. The CDR3 contains 14 residues. Germline CDR1 reads SGHRS; CDR2 reads YFSETQ. V lost 4 bases and J lost 3, with 13 bases in between.